These 21 T cell receptor beta chains came from one sample sequenced in a study (dated by TCRdb to the mid-2010s). Library preparation used 5' RACE. TCRdb lists the instrument as Illumina MiSeq. The public reads were reprocessed in TCRdb via fastp at Q25 and MiXCR, keeping in-frame beta chains. One record per CDR3 amino acid sequence lists the most common genes and DNA. The sample table holds just under 65,000 distinct CDR3 sequences, of which roughly 23% were seen once. The ten largest clones capture approximately 3% of the sample. The sample comprised memory CD4+ T cells sorted from a lymph node. What the cell subset or site label conveys for this sample: memory CD4+ T cells, CD4+CD45RO+CD25-. Receptors were obtained from a female donor with breast cancer.

The chain employs TRBV28 and TRBJ1-6; a possible D gene is TRBD1 (6 bases). The V end lost 6 bases, the J end lost 0 bases, and 12 bases lay between the germline ends. Looked up from germline, CDR1 is MDHEN and CDR2 is SYDVKM. The CDR3 spans 16 residues. The CDR3 loop reads CASSRRGGSYNSPLHF. CDR3 DNA: TGTGCCAGCAGCCGCCGAGGGGGCTCCTATAATTCACCCCTCCACTTT.

A few counts support this clonotype. A single base separates this from a much larger clone, so it may be a read error. This chain joins TRBV4-2 and TRBJ2-1, with a weak D call TRBD2 (6 bases). Trimming left V 1 base short and J 3 bases short, with 16 bases between. The length of the CDR3 is 17 residues. CDR1 is LGHNA and CDR2 is YNFKEQ in the germline V gene. CDR3 amino acids: CASSQAIGASDYNEQFF. The CDR3 DNA reads TGTGCCAGCAGCCAAGCCATAGGGGCTAGCGACTACAATGAGCAGTTCTTC.

About this clonotype: Being one base from a much bigger clone, this may be a read error. The conserved final phenylalanine or tryptophan is absent from the CDR3, which likely points to a read error. V is TRBV20-1 and J is TRBJ1-5; 8 positions match TRBD1. Trimming removed 0 bases from V and 5 bases from J; junction bases left unmatched: 15. Germline CDR1 and CDR2: DFQATT and SNEGSKA (reference sequence). This CDR3 has 18 amino acids. The CDR3 bases are TGCAGTGCTAGAGATCAAGGACAGGGACACCTGTTCGATCAGCCCCAGCATTTA. Residues: CSARDQGQGHLFDQPQHL.

The CDR3 nucleotides are TGTGCCAGCAGCCTCAGTAGCGCAGATACGCAGTATTTT. It codes for CASSLSSADTQYF. The chain links TRBV7-2 to TRBJ2-3; the D gene is possibly TRBD2 (5 bases). Trimming removed 5 bases at V and 4 bases at J, with 10 bases between. This CDR3 is built from 13 residues. Germline lookup yields CDR1 SGHTA and CDR2 FQGNSA.

Worth noting for this clonotype: Being one base from a much bigger clone, this may be a read error. This sequence joins TRBV2 and TRBJ1-1; D is ambiguous. Germline lookup yields CDR1 SNHLY and CDR2 FYNNEI. V was shortened by 1 base and J by 5 bases, with 8 bases between the two germline ends. This CDR3 is 13 amino acids long. The DNA of the CDR3 is TGTGCCAGCAGTGAAGTGGAATGGACTGAAGCTTTCTTT. Amino acids: CASSEVEWTEAFF. Drawing the rest from reference TRBV2 and TRBJ1-1, the complete variable domain is EPEVTQTPSHQVTQMGQEVILRCVPISNHLYFYWYRQILGQKVEFLVSFYNNEISEKSEIFDDQFSVERPDGSNFTLKIRSTKLEDSAMYFCASSEVEWTEAFFGQGTRLTVV.

This clonotype has a count of ten or more. The chain links TRBV5-1 to TRBJ2-3, with TRBD1 as a possible D gene (6 bases). The CDR3 totals 15 residues. With 0 bases removed from V and 2 bases from J, the gap between germline ends came to 10 bases. CDR1 and CDR2 from the germline V gene are SGHRS and YFSETQ. CDR3 nucleotide sequence: TGCGCCAGCAGCTTGGAGGGGGTTACCACAGATACGCAGTATTTT. Translated, it gives CASSLEGVTTDTQYF.

This clonotype was counted only a few times. The chain couples TRBV6-1 to TRBJ2-1; D call uncertain. The CDR3 loop spans 14 amino acids. The germline gives CDR1 MNHNS, CDR2 SASEGT. V lost 4 bases and J lost 8, with 15 bases in between. The CDR3 loop reads CASSVVGVTYEQFF. DNA of the CDR3: TGTGCCAGCAGTGTGGTTGGGGTTACATATGAGCAGTTCTTC.

This clonotype was found a few times. V is TRBV29-1 and J is TRBJ2-2, with TRBD2 matching 7 bases. The CDR3 is 12 amino acids. Germline values: CDR1 SQVTM, CDR2 ANQGSEA. Trimming removed 2 bases from V and 6 bases from J; junction bases left unmatched: 0. CDR3 region: CSVERGAGELFF. The CDR3 nucleotides read TGCAGCGTTGAACGGGGGGCCGGGGAGCTGTTTTTT.

This clonotype was counted only a few times. This chain's CDR3 is CASSLVGTSGYRKETQYF. In nucleotides, the CDR3 is TGTGCCAGCAGTTTGGTTGGGACTAGCGGGTATAGAAAAGAGACCCAGTACTTC. The V and J genes are TRBV12-3 or TRBV12-4 and TRBJ2-5; TRBD2 matches 12 bases. The CDR3 covers 18 residues. J gave up 3 bases and V 3 bases, and 11 bases lay outside the gene matches.

Note on this clonotype: This may arise from a read error, as a much more abundant clone is one base away. The chain combines TRBV29-1 with TRBJ2-5; D ambiguous. Germline V gene data show CDR1 as SQVTM and CDR2 as ANQGSEA. The V end was cut by 7 bases, the J end by 4 bases, with 7 bases between. This CDR3 is built from 10 residues. The CDR3 sequence: CSEYRETQYF. Written as DNA, the CDR3 is TGCAGCGAGTACCGAGAGACCCAGTACTTC.

This chain links TRBV6-5 with TRBJ1-6; D is undetermined. CDR1 and CDR2 (germline): MNHEY, SVGAGI. The ends were cut back, 8 bases at V and 7 bases at J, with 12 bases in the middle. There are 13 residues in the CDR3. CDR3 in amino acids: CASSVLRNSPLHF. Here the CDR3 DNA reads TGTGCCAGCTCAGTACTGAGGAATTCACCCCTCCACTTT.

V gene TRBV5-1 combines with J gene TRBJ2-3; the D gene is possibly TRBD2 (5 bases). The ends were cut back, 4 bases at V and 3 bases at J, with 21 bases in the middle. CDR1 is SGHRS and CDR2 is YFSETQ in the germline V gene. This CDR3 is built from 17 residues. The CDR3 region is CASSPREAGILTDTQYF. In DNA form, the CDR3 reads TGCGCCAGCAGCCCCCGCGAAGCCGGGATATTGACAGATACGCAGTATTTT. Variable domain in full (rest from reference TRBV5-1 and TRBJ2-3): KAGVTQTPRYLIKTRGQQVTLSCSPISGHRSVSWYQQTPGQGLQFLFEYFSETQRNKGNFPGRFSGRQFSNSRSEMNVSTLELGDSALYLCASSPREAGILTDTQYFGPGTRLTVL.

This clonotype has more than one count but fewer than ten. This rearrangement joins TRBV20-1 to TRBJ1-4; weak D call: TRBD1 (6 bases). The germline gives CDR1 DFQATT, CDR2 SNEGSKA (reference sequence). This CDR3 is 12 amino acids long. With 8 bases removed from V and 10 bases from J, the gap between germline ends came to 17 bases. The CDR3 sequence: CSQTDQGGKLFF. CDR3 sequence (DNA): TGCAGTCAGACAGACCAAGGGGGAAAACTGTTTTTT.

This clonotype was counted at least ten times. The CDR3 sequence is CASSSGPYEQYF. As DNA, the CDR3 is TGTGCCAGCAGTTCCGGGCCCTACGAGCAGTACTTC. V is TRBV12-3 or TRBV12-4 and J is TRBJ2-7; D is undetermined. CDR3 length: 12 residues. The V gene lost 4 bases and the J gene lost 2 bases, with 6 bases spanning the gap.

This clonotype was detected only a few times. This CDR3 reads CASSLRGRDEKLFF. CDR3 DNA: TGCGCCAGCAGCTTGAGAGGGCGCGATGAAAAACTGTTTTTT. The rearrangement joins TRBV5-1 to TRBJ1-4, with D uncertain. This CDR3 comprises 14 residues. With 1 base removed from V and 6 bases from J, the gap between germline ends came to 10 bases. Germline values: CDR1 SGHRS, CDR2 YFSETQ.

On this clonotype itself: One end of the junction fails to match germline, which may point to a read error. CDR3 DNA: TGTGCCAGCAGCCTCGGGGGAGACCAGCCCCAGCGTTTT. Protein product: CASSLGGDQPQRF. The V call is TRBV6-5, the J call TRBJ1-5; the D gene is possibly TRBD1 (5 bases). CDR1 is MNHEY and CDR2 is SVGAGI in the germline V gene. The CDR3 sequence is 13 residues long.

This clonotype was picked up many times. The J gene is TRBJ2-7, the V gene TRBV6-2 or TRBV6-3; D not resolved. Trimming took 2 bases from V and 4 from J, leaving 9 bases between them. This CDR3 comprises 13 residues. Per the germline V gene, CDR1 is MNHEY and CDR2 is SVGEGT. In DNA, the CDR3 is TGTGCCAGCAGTTACGGCTGGCAATACGAGCAGTACTTC. Translating it yields CASSYGWQYEQYF.

This clonotype has a handful of counts. V gene TRBV2 combines with J gene TRBJ1-2; D gene uncertain. Germline-derived CDR1 and CDR2 are SNHLY and FYNNEI. Trimming took 8 bases from V and 3 from J, leaving 10 bases between them. There are 12 residues in the CDR3. CDR3 DNA sequence: TGTGCCAGCTCTGGCGAACACTATGGCTACACCTTC. It codes for CASSGEHYGYTF. The full variable domain, completed using reference TRBV2 and TRBJ1-2, is EPEVTQTPSHQVTQMGQEVILRCVPISNHLYFYWYRQILGQKVEFLVSFYNNEISEKSEIFDDQFSVERPDGSNFTLKIRSTKLEDSAMYFCASSGEHYGYTFGSGTRLTVV.

This clonotype has more than one count but fewer than ten. V gene TRBV12-3 or TRBV12-4 combines with J gene TRBJ2-5, with a tentative D call TRBD1 (5 bases). V lost 7 bases and J lost 3, with 12 bases in between. The length of the CDR3 is 13 residues. As DNA, the CDR3 is TGTGCCAGCACTCAAGGGGTAGAAGAGACCCAGTACTTC. This sequence encodes CASTQGVEETQYF.

This clonotype was found a few times. The V and J genes are TRBV18 and TRBJ2-3; D is unclear. Germline CDR1 reads KGHSH; CDR2 reads LQKENI. The CDR3 consists of 16 residues. V gave up 2 bases and J gave up 2 bases, with 14 bases separating them. CDR3 region: CASSPKGARNTDTQYF. The CDR3 nucleotides are TGTGCCAGCTCACCAAAGGGTGCCCGAAACACAGATACGCAGTATTTT.

This clonotype came up a few times. The chain employs TRBV6-2 or TRBV6-3 and TRBJ1-5; no clear D. Germline-derived CDR1 and CDR2 are MNHEY and SVGEGT. The ends were cut back, 5 bases at V and 1 base at J, with 6 bases in the middle. The CDR3 is made up of 13 amino acids. Here the CDR3 reads CASSTTSNQPQHF. DNA of the CDR3: TGTGCCAGCAGTACCACCAGCAATCAGCCCCAGCATTTT.